This passage covers 11 T cell receptor beta chains from one sample sequenced in a study of T cells in Graves' hyperthyroidism and ophthalmopathy (dated by TCRdb to about 2019). Library creation used multiplex PCR. The sample was run on an Illumina HiSeq 2000. TCR beta CDR3 regions were amplified from RNA transcripts. The first round of RT-PCR for the TCR CDR3 was performed with the HTBI primer set and the Qiagen OneStep RT-PCR kit. In TCRdb, the public reads were trimmed at Q25 with fastp and aligned with MiXCR, with productive beta chains retained. CDR3 protein sequences are deduplicated, and each keeps its most common genes and DNA. Across this sample there are roughly 420,000 distinct CDR3 sequences, with approximately 14% seen only once. Roughly an eighth of the sample goes to the ten largest clones. The sequencing input was blood. The receptors were sampled from a woman under 30 with Graves' hyperthyroidism.

The rearrangement links TRBV20-1 to TRBJ2-1; D is unresolved. The CDR3 sequence is 13 residues long. The germline CDR1 and CDR2 sequences are DFQATT and SNEGSKA (reference sequence). Trimming removed 4 bases at V and 7 bases at J, with 14 bases between. CDR3 protein: CSANKGSRNEQFF. CDR3 DNA: TGCAGTGCTAACAAGGGTTCACGAAATGAGCAGTTCTTC.

This clonotype was counted many times. This chain connects TRBV2 to TRBJ1-3, with D possibly being TRBD1 (5 bases). Trimming stripped 6 bases from V and 0 bases from J, with 21 bases between. Germline loops: CDR1 SNHLY, CDR2 FYNNEI. This CDR3 has 18 amino acids. DNA for the CDR3: TGTGCCAGCAGCGGGACTTTTCCCCAACAAGGCTCTGGAAACACCATATATTTT. This translates into CASSGTFPQQGSGNTIYF.

The genes are TRBV6-1 and TRBJ2-3; tentative D call: TRBD2 (7 bases). This CDR3 comprises 14 residues. CDR1 is MNHNS and CDR2 is SASEGT in the germline V gene. V lost 6 bases, J lost 4 bases, and 14 bases lay in between. CDR3 in DNA: TGTGCCAGCAGAAAGGGGGGGTGGGCAGATACGCAGTATTTT. This codes for CASRKGGWADTQYF.

This clonotype was detected ten times or more. The CDR3 here is CASSLVGLASYEQYF. CDR3 sequence (DNA): TGTGCCAGCAGCTTAGTTGGCCTAGCGTCTTACGAGCAGTACTTC. The rearrangement uses TRBV13 and TRBJ2-7; the D gene is possibly TRBD2 (6 bases). Trimming removed 1 base from V and 4 bases from J, with 14 bases in between. Germline lookup yields CDR1 PRHDT and CDR2 FYEKMQ (reference sequence). The CDR3 contains 15 residues.

This clonotype was recorded at least ten times. This chain connects TRBV12-3 or TRBV12-4 to TRBJ2-7, with 8 bases aligning to TRBD2. V gave up 5 bases and J gave up 3 bases; unmatched junction bases: 9. The CDR3 consists of 15 residues. CDR3 coding DNA: TGTGCCAGCAGTCTTAGAGCGGGAGCAGGCTACGAGCAGTACTTC. This encodes CASSLRAGAGYEQYF.

The table lists this clonotype with many counts. The chain carries TRBV12-3 or TRBV12-4 and TRBJ2-7, with D perhaps TRBD1 or TRBD2 (5 bases each). The CDR3 covers 14 residues. V lost 2 bases and J 0 bases, leaving 8 bases between the germline ends. The CDR3 reads CASSLTGTSYEQYF. The CDR3 nucleotides read TGTGCCAGCAGTTTAACCGGGACCTCCTACGAGCAGTACTTC.

Comments on this clonotype: One end of the junction does not line up with germline, which may come from a read error. The chain carries TRBV14 and TRBJ1-6, with D perhaps TRBD1 (5 bases). Germline V gene sequence: CDR1 SGHDN, CDR2 FVKESK. This CDR3 is built from 16 residues. CDR3 sequence (DNA): TGTGCCAGCAGCCAGAACCGGGACTGGCCTAATCCACCCCTCCACTTT. It encodes CASSQNRDWPNPPLHF.

This clonotype has ten or more counts. The chain joins TRBV28 to TRBJ1-1, with D hard to call. V was clipped by 7 bases and J by 1 base, with 4 bases between them. The CDR3 covers 11 residues. From germline, CDR1 is MDHEN and CDR2 SYDVKM. The CDR3 sequence: CASKGNTEAFF. The CDR3 DNA reads as TGTGCCAGCAAAGGGAACACTGAAGCTTTCTTT.

This clonotype showed up many times. This rearrangement joins TRBV2 to TRBJ2-2; 9 positions match TRBD2. Per the germline V gene, CDR1 is SNHLY and CDR2 is FYNNEI. V was pared by 10 bases and J by 0 bases, with 9 bases of the junction left unmatched. This CDR3 contains 16 residues. CDR3 protein: CAILIPSGTNTGELFF. Here the CDR3 DNA reads TGTGCCATCCTAATCCCTAGCGGGACGAACACCGGGGAGCTGTTTTTT.

This clonotype was found many times. V usage is TRBV12-3 or TRBV12-4 and J usage is TRBJ1-1; 10 positions match TRBD1. The CDR3 spans 13 residues. V was pared by 6 bases and J by 10 bases, with 8 bases of the junction left unmatched. The CDR3 sequence is CASSRDRGSGAFF. As DNA, the CDR3 is TGTGCCAGCAGCCGGGACAGGGGATCGGGAGCTTTCTTT.

This clonotype was recorded a few times. The chain links TRBV6-2 or TRBV6-3 to TRBJ2-1, with 9 positions matching TRBD2. V shed 7 bases and J 6 bases; nucleotides not matched to a gene: 16. Germline loops: CDR1 MNHEY, CDR2 SVGEGT. This CDR3 has 17 residues. CDR3 amino acids: CASTDGPLAGRVNEQFF. Written as DNA, the CDR3 is TGTGCCAGCACCGATGGGCCCCTAGCGGGAAGGGTCAATGAGCAGTTCTTC.